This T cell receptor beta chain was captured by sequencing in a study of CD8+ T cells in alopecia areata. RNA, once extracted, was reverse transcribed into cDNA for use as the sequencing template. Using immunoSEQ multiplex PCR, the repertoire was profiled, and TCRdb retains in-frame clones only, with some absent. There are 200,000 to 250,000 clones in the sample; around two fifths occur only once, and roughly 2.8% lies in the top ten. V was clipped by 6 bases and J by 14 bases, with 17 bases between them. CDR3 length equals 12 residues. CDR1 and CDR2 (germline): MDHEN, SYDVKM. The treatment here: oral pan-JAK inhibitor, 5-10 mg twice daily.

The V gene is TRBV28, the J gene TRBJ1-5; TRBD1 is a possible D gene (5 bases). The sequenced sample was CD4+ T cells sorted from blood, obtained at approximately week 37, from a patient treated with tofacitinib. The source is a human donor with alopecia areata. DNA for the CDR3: TGTGCCAGCAGCTCCCCCAGGGTCGGCAAGCATTTT. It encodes CASSSPRVGKHF.